The next 17 T cell receptor beta chains were all read from a single sample in a study of T-cell reconstitution after alpha-beta-depleted transplantation in children. It was with unique molecular identifiers that the TCRbeta library was prepared. TCRdb processed the PCR reads anew with MiXCR; each CDR3 protein has one entry. The sample lists fewer than 550,000 distinct CDR3 sequences; around 9.9% were seen once. The source material was PBMCs from the stem cell graft donor, sampled from the stem cell graft. The receptors stem from a human donor who donated a stem cell graft to a child with acute myeloid leukemia.

In its sample, this clonotype was seen many times. This chain links TRBV15 with TRBJ1-2; D is ambiguous. CDR1 LNHNV and CDR2 YYDKDF come from the germline V gene (reference sequence). The germline V and J ends were trimmed by 5 bases and 2 bases, with 3 bases remaining between them. The CDR3 length is 11 residues. CDR3 loop: CATSENYGYTF. The CDR3 nucleotides read TGTGCCACCAGCGAAAACTATGGCTACACCTTC.

The sample holds a few counts of this clonotype. CDR3 nucleotides: TGTGCCAGCAGGGCGAGCTCCTACAATGAGCAGTTCTTC. Protein product: CASRASSYNEQFF. The chain has TRBV6-1 and TRBJ2-1; no reliable D call. CDR1 MNHNS and CDR2 SASEGT come from the germline V gene. The V end was cut by 6 bases, the J end by 0 bases, with 6 bases between. The CDR3 consists of 13 residues.

The chain joins TRBV9 to TRBJ1-6, with 8 bases aligning to TRBD1. V lost 4 bases to trimming and J lost 7 bases; unmatched junction nucleotides: 7. Germline V gene sequence: CDR1 SGDLS, CDR2 YYNGEE. This CDR3 is 15 amino acids long. The DNA of the CDR3 is TGTGCCAGCAGCCCCCAACAGGGGGGCAATTCACCCCTCCACTTT. It is translated as CASSPQQGGNSPLHF. The variable domain in full, completed from reference TRBV9 and TRBJ1-6, reads DSGVTQTPKHLITATGQRVTLRCSPRSGDLSVYWYQQSLDQGLQFLIQYYNGEERAKGNILERFSAQQFPDLHSELNLSSLELGDSALYFCASSPQQGGNSPLHFGNGTRLTVT.

This clonotype has a handful of counts. The J gene is TRBJ2-1, the V gene TRBV3-1; 16 nucleotides line up with TRBD2. CDR1 and CDR2 (germline): LGHDT, YNNKEL (reference sequence). The CDR3 is 19 residues long. The J segment lost 0 bases and the V segment lost 3 bases, leaving 5 bases of the junction unmatched. Written as DNA, the CDR3 is TGTGCCAGCAGCCACCCGGGACTAGCGGGGGGGAACTCCTACAATGAGCAGTTCTTC. Translating it yields CASSHPGLAGGNSYNEQFF.

This clonotype has more than one count but fewer than ten. The genes are TRBV20-1 and TRBJ2-3; TRBD1 matches 10 bases. Per the germline V gene, CDR1 is DFQATT and CDR2 is SNEGSKA (reference sequence). The CDR3 sequence is 13 residues long. V was clipped by 6 bases and J by 10 bases; unmatched bases: 10. The CDR3, as DNA: TGCAGTGCGACAGGGGGCCATAGGGAGGCGCAGTATTTT. It translates to CSATGGHREAQYF.

This clonotype was seen at least ten times. The CDR3, as DNA: TGTGCCAGCAGCCCAGCTGGGGGGAGCCTTAGCACAGATACGCAGTATTTT. Its protein product is CASSPAGGSLSTDTQYF. The rearrangement joins TRBV7-9 to TRBJ2-3, with D possibly TRBD2 on 6 matching bases. Germline lookup yields CDR1 SEHNR and CDR2 FQNEAQ (reference sequence). V was trimmed by 5 bases and J by 0 bases, leaving 18 bases between them. This CDR3 contains 17 residues.

V and J are TRBV12-3 or TRBV12-4 and TRBJ1-1; 10 nucleotides match TRBD1. Unmatched junction bases numbered 3, after V lost 2 bases and J lost 3 bases. This CDR3 has 15 residues. This CDR3 reads CASSLQGQGDTEAFF. The CDR3 bases are TGTGCCAGCAGTTTACAAGGACAGGGGGACACTGAAGCTTTCTTT.

The chain combines TRBV12-3 or TRBV12-4 with TRBJ1-1; 9 bases match TRBD1. Trimming cost V 3 bases and J 5 bases; bases outside gene matches: 7. The CDR3 is 15 residues long. The CDR3 region is CASSLGQGKGTEAFF. For the CDR3, the DNA is TGTGCCAGCAGTTTGGGACAGGGTAAGGGTACTGAAGCTTTCTTT.

This chain links TRBV7-2 with TRBJ1-2; 11 bases line up with TRBD1. J was trimmed by 1 base and V by 4 bases; bases with no gene match: 8. Germline V gene lookup returns CDR1 SGHTA and CDR2 FQGNSA. This CDR3 has 17 residues. CDR3 protein: CASSSRAGTGGNYGYTF. CDR3 bases: TGTGCCAGCAGCTCACGCGCCGGGACAGGGGGTAACTATGGCTACACCTTC.

This clonotype was seen only a few times. The V call is TRBV6-5, the J call TRBJ2-1, with unresolved D. CDR3 length equals 15 residues. Germline V CDR1 and CDR2: MNHEY, SVGAGI. The germline V and J ends were trimmed by 6 bases and 0 bases, with 12 bases remaining between them. Here the CDR3 DNA reads TGTGCCAGCAGCCTGGACGGCCACTCCTACAATGAGCAGTTCTTC. Amino acid sequence: CASSLDGHSYNEQFF.

The rearrangement links TRBV10-3 to TRBJ1-1; no firm D call. CDR3 length: 15 amino acids. The germline CDR1 and CDR2 sequences are ENHRY and SYGVKD. The ends were cut back, 5 bases at V and 4 bases at J, with 17 bases in the middle. CDR3 coding DNA: TGTGCCATCAGTCGACCCTCCGGGGTTGGCACTGAAGCTTTCTTT. Encoded protein: CAISRPSGVGTEAFF.

The rearrangement links TRBV9 to TRBJ2-1; TRBD2 matches at 7 bases. Per germline, CDR1 SGDLS and CDR2 YYNGEE. This CDR3 has 16 residues. V was clipped by 3 bases and J by 8 bases; unmatched bases: 14. The CDR3 here is CASSASGAGPLDEQFF. CDR3 DNA: TGTGCCAGCAGCGCCTCAGGAGCGGGACCTCTCGATGAGCAGTTCTTC.

J is TRBJ1-2 and V is TRBV20-1, with D possibly being TRBD1 (6 bases). This CDR3 is built from 13 residues. V was pared by 3 bases and J by 6 bases, with 14 bases between. CDR1 DFQATT and CDR2 SNEGSKA come from the germline V gene (reference sequence). As DNA, the CDR3 is TGCAGTGCTAGCGCCTGGGGGCGGGATGGCTACACCTTC. This encodes CSASAWGRDGYTF.

This clonotype was detected only a few times. The chain combines TRBV12-3 or TRBV12-4 with TRBJ2-1; either TRBD1 or TRBD2 may supply D (6 bases each). The CDR3 is 14 residues long. Trimming shortened V by 4 bases and J by 6 bases, and 13 bases separated the two germline ends. In DNA form, the CDR3 reads TGTGCCAGCAGTTCCCTTTGGGGGGCCAATGAGCAGTTCTTC. Its protein product is CASSSLWGANEQFF.

The V gene is TRBV12-3 or TRBV12-4, the J gene TRBJ2-3, with TRBD2 matching 11 bases. The V gene end was trimmed by 6 bases and the J gene end by 2 bases; junction bases not matched to a gene: 10. This CDR3 has 17 amino acids. The CDR3 DNA sequence: TGTGCCAGCAGACAACAAATAGCGGGAGGGGACACAGATACGCAGTATTTT. Protein sequence: CASRQQIAGGDTDTQYF.

In its sample, this clonotype was seen a few times. This chain joins TRBV18 and TRBJ2-1; maybe TRBD1 (6 bases). Looked up from germline, CDR1 is KGHSH and CDR2 is LQKENI. This CDR3 is built from 14 residues. The V and J ends lost 3 bases and 6 bases respectively, with 12 bases between them. DNA of the CDR3: TGTGCCAGCTCACCGGTTACAGGGACCAATGAGCAGTTCTTC. It is translated as CASSPVTGTNEQFF.

This clonotype was seen more than once but under ten times. This chain uses TRBV6-5 with TRBJ1-3; D possibly corresponds to TRBD1 (5 bases). The V end was cut by 3 bases, the J end by 3 bases, with 18 bases between. The CDR3 has 17 residues. The germline gives CDR1 MNHEY, CDR2 SVGAGI. The CDR3 nucleotides read TGTGCCAGCAGTTATGAGGTCGGCGGACACCATGGAAACACCATATATTTT. It codes for CASSYEVGGHHGNTIYF.